This is a list of T cell receptor beta chains from one sample in a study of blood T cell repertoires in COVID-19. The assay was immunoSEQ multiplex PCR, and TCRdb's table has in-frame clones only and misses some. The table records tens of thousands of clones, 70% to 90% of them present only once. The specimen sequenced was peripheral blood. All receptors come from a woman aged 60-75 years with acute or convalescent COVID-19. The CDR3 runs from the conserved cysteine through the conserved F or W. Each record gives: V gene, D gene, J gene, clone size, CDR3 protein, CDR3 DNA. The D gene is left open where the match is weak. Rows may omit the clone size; those that give it use once, few, many or a size class.

v_call: TRBV14; d_call: TRBD2; j_call: TRBJ2-2; clone_size: -; cdr3_aa: CASSQWTGLATGELFF; cdr3_nt: TGTGCCAGCAGCCAATGGACGGGACTAGCGACCGGGGAGCTGTTTTTT
v_call: TRBV19; d_call: -; j_call: TRBJ1-1; clone_size: -; cdr3_aa: CASSSYQTRGNTEAFF; cdr3_nt: TGTGCCAGTAGTTCCTACCAAACTAGAGGGAACACTGAAGCTTTCTTT
v_call: TRBV10-2; d_call: -; j_call: TRBJ1-3; clone_size: -; cdr3_aa: CASSRNTDSSGNTIYF; cdr3_nt: TGCGCCAGCAGTCGCAACACTGACAGCTCTGGAAACACCATATATTTT
v_call: TRBV12-3/TRBV12-4; d_call: -; j_call: TRBJ1-3; clone_size: -; cdr3_aa: CASTLLLGNTIYF; cdr3_nt: TGTGCCAGCACCCTCCTACTGGGAAACACCATATATTTT
v_call: TRBV7-3; d_call: -; j_call: TRBJ2-3; clone_size: -; cdr3_aa: CASSLSGADTQYF; cdr3_nt: TGTGCCAGCAGCTTAAGCGGGGCAGATACGCAGTATTTT
v_call: TRBV6-5; d_call: TRBD1; j_call: TRBJ1-2; clone_size: -; cdr3_aa: CASRTNRGDYGYTF; cdr3_nt: TGTGCCAGCAGGACCAACAGGGGGGACTATGGCTACACCTTC
v_call: TRBV18; d_call: -; j_call: TRBJ1-5; clone_size: once; cdr3_aa: CASSSGSDNQPQHF; cdr3_nt: TGTGCCAGCTCGTCCGGGTCTGACAATCAGCCCCAGCATTTT
v_call: TRBV2; d_call: -; j_call: TRBJ2-2; clone_size: few; cdr3_aa: CASSEGAGGELFF; cdr3_nt: TGTGCCAGCAGTGAAGGAGCGGGCGGGGAGCTGTTTTTT
v_call: TRBV7-9; d_call: -; j_call: TRBJ2-3; clone_size: -; cdr3_aa: CASSSNIYTDTQYF; cdr3_nt: TGTGCCAGCAGCTCGAACATATACACAGATACGCAGTATTTT
v_call: TRBV28; d_call: -; j_call: TRBJ1-2; clone_size: -; cdr3_aa: CASSFRGGYTF; cdr3_nt: TGTGCCAGCAGTTTCAGGGGTGGCTACACCTTC
v_call: TRBV5-1; d_call: -; j_call: TRBJ1-1; clone_size: -; cdr3_aa: CASSLVLGVNTEAFF; cdr3_nt: TGCGCCAGCAGCTTGGTTCTAGGGGTGAACACTGAAGCTTTCTTT
v_call: TRBV9; d_call: TRBD1; j_call: TRBJ1-6; clone_size: -; cdr3_aa: CASSVEGQGAYSPLHF; cdr3_nt: TGTGCCAGCAGCGTAGAGGGACAGGGGGCGTATTCACCCCTCCACTTT
v_call: TRBV7-2; d_call: -; j_call: TRBJ1-6; clone_size: -; cdr3_aa: CASGSSYNSPLHF; cdr3_nt: TGTGCCAGCGGGAGCTCCTATAATTCACCCCTCCACTTT
v_call: TRBV4-1; d_call: TRBD2; j_call: TRBJ2-2; clone_size: -; cdr3_aa: CASSLLLARIAGRNTGELFF; cdr3_nt: TGCGCCAGCAGCCTCCTACTGGCCCGCATAGCGGGAAGGAACACCGGGGAGCTGTTTTTT
v_call: TRBV10-3; d_call: TRBD2; j_call: TRBJ2-3; clone_size: -; cdr3_aa: CAISGEAGGPWGTDTQYF; cdr3_nt: TGTGCCATCAGTGGAGAAGCGGGGGGGCCATGGGGCACAGATACGCAGTATTTT
v_call: TRBV12-5; d_call: TRBD2; j_call: TRBJ2-1; clone_size: -; cdr3_aa: CASGLVIAGVGSSYNEQFF; cdr3_nt: TGTGCTAGTGGTTTGGTAATAGCGGGAGTGGGGAGCTCCTACAATGAGCAGTTCTTC
v_call: TRBV19; d_call: -; j_call: TRBJ2-3; clone_size: -; cdr3_aa: CASATNPGVPDTQYF; cdr3_nt: TGTGCCAGTGCGACTAACCCGGGGGTCCCGGATACGCAGTATTTT
v_call: TRBV12-3/TRBV12-4; d_call: -; j_call: TRBJ1-1; clone_size: few; cdr3_aa: CASSGYLNTEAFF; cdr3_nt: TGTGCCAGCAGCGGGTATCTAAACACTGAAGCTTTCTTT
v_call: TRBV28; d_call: -; j_call: TRBJ1-5; clone_size: -; cdr3_aa: CASTPPLGGPQHF; cdr3_nt: TGTGCCAGCACTCCCCCCCTGGGGGGGCCCCAGCATTTT
v_call: TRBV27; d_call: TRBD1; j_call: TRBJ1-1; clone_size: -; cdr3_aa: CASSPTTAGTGNTEAFF; cdr3_nt: TGTGCCAGCAGTCCTACCACGGCCGGGACAGGGAACACTGAAGCTTTCTTT
v_call: TRBV28; d_call: TRBD1; j_call: TRBJ1-6; clone_size: -; cdr3_aa: CASSGTGIDSPLHF; cdr3_nt: TGTGCCAGCAGCGGGACAGGGATAGATTCACCCCTCCACTTT
v_call: TRBV4-1; d_call: TRBD1; j_call: TRBJ1-2; clone_size: -; cdr3_aa: CASSQDTGAYGYTF; cdr3_nt: TGCGCCAGCAGCCAAGACACAGGGGCCTATGGCTACACCTTC
v_call: TRBV7-3; d_call: TRBD2; j_call: TRBJ2-2; clone_size: -; cdr3_aa: CASSLTPMGGRVTGELFF; cdr3_nt: TGTGCCAGCAGCTTAACCCCTATGGGCGGGAGGGTCACCGGGGAGCTGTTTTTT
v_call: TRBV15; d_call: -; j_call: TRBJ1-2; clone_size: -; cdr3_aa: CATSRDRGIEGYTF; cdr3_nt: TGTGCCACCAGCAGAGACCGGGGTATCGAGGGCTACACCTTC
v_call: TRBV2; d_call: TRBD1; j_call: TRBJ2-5; clone_size: -; cdr3_aa: CASRVDRGGGGRETQYF; cdr3_nt: TGTGCCAGCAGGGTGGACAGGGGGGGAGGCGGACGAGAGACCCAGTACTTC
v_call: TRBV23-1; d_call: -; j_call: TRBJ1-1; clone_size: once; cdr3_aa: CASSLRTLNTEAFF; cdr3_nt: TGCGCCAGCAGTCTCCGGACACTGAACACTGAAGCTTTCTTT
v_call: TRBV6-5; d_call: -; j_call: TRBJ2-2; clone_size: once; cdr3_aa: CASSLRRGGELFF; cdr3_nt: TGTGCCAGCAGCCTCAGGCGTGGGGGGGAGCTGTTTTTT
v_call: TRBV6-6; d_call: -; j_call: TRBJ1-5; clone_size: -; cdr3_aa: CASGHTSNQPQHF; cdr3_nt: TGTGCCAGCGGACACACGAGCAATCAGCCCCAGCATTTT